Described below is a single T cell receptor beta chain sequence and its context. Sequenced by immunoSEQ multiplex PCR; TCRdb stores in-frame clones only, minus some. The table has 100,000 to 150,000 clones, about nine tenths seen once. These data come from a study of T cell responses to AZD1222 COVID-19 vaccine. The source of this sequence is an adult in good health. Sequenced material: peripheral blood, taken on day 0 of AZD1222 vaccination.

The CDR3 spells CASSEVQGIRDEQFF. The DNA for the CDR3 is TGTGCCAGCAGTGAAGTACAGGGCATTAGGGATGAGCAGTTCTTC. The chain employs TRBV2 and TRBJ2-1, with D possibly being TRBD1 (6 bases). There are 15 residues in the CDR3. Germline V CDR1 and CDR2: SNHLY, FYNNEI. Trimming pared 1 base from V and 8 bases from J, leaving 15 bases between.